This is a list of T cell receptor beta chains from one sample in a study of neoadjuvant anti-PD-1 for oral cavity cancer. Sequencing used immunoSEQ multiplex PCR; TCRdb keeps in-frame clones, though not all of them. The table records around 35,000 clones, around 40% of them present only once. The starting material was tumor tissue, obtained after nivolumab (anti-PD-1) treatment. Receptors were obtained from a person aged 40-85 years with oral cavity squamous cell carcinoma. Both conserved end residues are part of each CDR3. A D gene is named only where the DNA matches it firmly. The size field is filled for only some rows; it gives once, few, many or a size class.

CDR3 protein: CAWSPLAGGSYEQYF
CDR3 DNA: TGTGCCTGGAGTCCCCTCGCGGGAGGCTCCTACGAGCAGTACTTC
clone size: NA
D gene: TRBD2
V gene: TRBV30
J gene: TRBJ2-7

CDR3 protein: CASSLGGSSYEQYF
CDR3 DNA: TGCGCCAGCAGCTTGGGAGGCAGTTCCTACGAGCAGTACTTC
clone size: many
D gene: NA
V gene: TRBV5-1
J gene: TRBJ2-7

CDR3 protein: CASSQVSSSTSYEQYF
CDR3 DNA: TGTGCCAGCAGCCAAGTGTCTAGCTCTACCTCTTACGAGCAGTACTTC
clone size: many
D gene: NA
V gene: TRBV4-2
J gene: TRBJ2-7

CDR3 protein: CSTSGLAGADTQYF
CDR3 DNA: TGCAGCACCTCTGGACTAGCGGGAGCGGATACGCAGTATTTT
clone size: NA
D gene: TRBD2
V gene: TRBV29-1
J gene: TRBJ2-3

CDR3 protein: CASSSGLAEETQYF
CDR3 DNA: TGCGCCAGCAGCTCGGGACTAGCGGAAGAGACCCAGTACTTC
clone size: NA
D gene: TRBD2
V gene: TRBV5-1
J gene: TRBJ2-5

CDR3 protein: CASSPRTGLDNEQFF
CDR3 DNA: TGTGCCAGCAGCCCGCGGACTGGATTAGACAATGAGCAGTTCTTC
clone size: NA
D gene: NA
V gene: TRBV9
J gene: TRBJ2-1

CDR3 protein: CASSEMSAGAGNTIYF
CDR3 DNA: TGTGCCAGCAGTGAAATGTCTGCAGGGGCTGGAAACACCATATATTTT
clone size: many
D gene: NA
V gene: TRBV6-1
J gene: TRBJ1-3

CDR3 protein: CAWGLDSSGANVLTF
CDR3 DNA: TGTGCCTGGGGGTTAGACAGCTCTGGGGCCAACGTCCTGACTTTC
clone size: few
D gene: NA
V gene: TRBV30
J gene: TRBJ2-6

CDR3 protein: CASSLARAPAPLHF
CDR3 DNA: TGTGCCAGCAGCTTGGCCAGGGCTCCGGCACCCCTCCACTTT
clone size: NA
D gene: NA
V gene: TRBV5-4
J gene: TRBJ1-6

CDR3 protein: CASSVRQGKVNTEAFF
CDR3 DNA: TGTGCCAGCAGCGTAAGACAGGGGAAGGTCAACACTGAAGCTTTCTTT
clone size: few
D gene: TRBD1
V gene: TRBV9
J gene: TRBJ1-1

CDR3 protein: CASSSAGGTRSYEQYF
CDR3 DNA: TGTGCCAGCAGCTCGGCGGGGGGGACGCGCTCCTACGAGCAGTACTTC
clone size: few
D gene: TRBD2
V gene: TRBV7-9
J gene: TRBJ2-7

CDR3 protein: CASSLFRREDNSPLHF
CDR3 DNA: TGTGCCAGCAGCTTATTCCGCAGGGAGGATAATTCACCCCTCCACTTT
clone size: few
D gene: NA
V gene: TRBV11-3
J gene: TRBJ1-6

CDR3 protein: CASSVGQSNQPQHF
CDR3 DNA: TGTGCCAGCAGCGTAGGACAAAGCAATCAGCCCCAGCATTTT
clone size: once
D gene: NA
V gene: TRBV9
J gene: TRBJ1-5

CDR3 protein: CASSLGLPGGYEQYF
CDR3 DNA: TGTGCCAGCAGCCTGGGACTTCCTGGGGGGTACGAGCAGTACTTC
clone size: few
D gene: NA
V gene: TRBV11-2
J gene: TRBJ2-7

CDR3 protein: CASSPGGMRETNEQYF
CDR3 DNA: TGTGCCAGCAGCCCAGGGGGTATGCGGGAAACAAACGAGCAGTACTTC
clone size: NA
D gene: NA
V gene: TRBV7-9
J gene: TRBJ2-7

CDR3 protein: CASRFTGTGVGYTF
CDR3 DNA: TGCGCCAGCAGATTTACCGGGACAGGGGTCGGCTACACCTTC
clone size: NA
D gene: TRBD1
V gene: TRBV5-1
J gene: TRBJ1-2

CDR3 protein: CASSAWDRGTGELFF
CDR3 DNA: TGTGCCAGCAGCGCCTGGGATAGGGGCACCGGGGAGCTGTTTTTT
clone size: many
D gene: NA
V gene: TRBV4-2
J gene: TRBJ2-2

CDR3 protein: CASSPDRGRNQPQHF
CDR3 DNA: TGTGCCAGCAGCCCAGACAGGGGGCGAAATCAGCCCCAGCATTTT
clone size: NA
D gene: TRBD1
V gene: TRBV5-6
J gene: TRBJ1-5

CDR3 protein: CASSSLSGGTEAFF
CDR3 DNA: TGTGCCAGCAGCTCTCTGTCTGGGGGGACTGAAGCTTTCTTT
clone size: NA
D gene: NA
V gene: TRBV13
J gene: TRBJ1-1

CDR3 protein: CASSERGAYEQYF
CDR3 DNA: TGTGCCAGCAGTGAACGGGGGGCCTACGAGCAGTACTTC
clone size: many
D gene: TRBD2
V gene: TRBV28
J gene: TRBJ2-7

CDR3 protein: CASSWGTGTGWRSTEAFF
CDR3 DNA: TGTGCCAGCAGCTGGGGAACCGGGACAGGGTGGCGAAGCACTGAAGCTTTCTTT
clone size: NA
D gene: TRBD1
V gene: TRBV7-3
J gene: TRBJ1-1

CDR3 protein: CASSEMGLSDNEQFF
CDR3 DNA: TGTGCCAGCAGCGAAATGGGGCTCAGTGACAATGAGCAGTTCTTC
clone size: NA
D gene: NA
V gene: TRBV7-9
J gene: TRBJ2-1

CDR3 protein: CASSRGQARETQYF
CDR3 DNA: TGTGCCAGCAGCCGGGGACAGGCGCGAGAGACCCAGTACTTC
clone size: NA
D gene: TRBD1
V gene: TRBV7-8
J gene: TRBJ2-5

CDR3 protein: CASGSTEAFF
CDR3 DNA: TGTGCCAGCGGGTCCACTGAAGCTTTCTTT
clone size: few
D gene: NA
V gene: TRBV6-6
J gene: TRBJ1-1

CDR3 protein: CASSLHNMNTEAFF
CDR3 DNA: TGTGCCAGCAGCTTACACAACATGAACACTGAAGCTTTCTTT
clone size: NA
D gene: NA
V gene: TRBV7-9
J gene: TRBJ1-1

CDR3 protein: CSVVRGRVTEAFF
CDR3 DNA: TGCAGCGTGGTCAGGGGGCGCGTCACTGAAGCTTTCTTT
clone size: hyperexpanded
D gene: TRBD1
V gene: TRBV29-1
J gene: TRBJ1-1

CDR3 protein: CASSPAGTQQYF
CDR3 DNA: TGTGCCAGCAGCCCCGCGGGGACACAGCAGTACTTC
clone size: few
D gene: NA
V gene: TRBV7-9
J gene: TRBJ2-7

CDR3 protein: CASSQELTGAEKLFF
CDR3 DNA: TGCGCCAGCAGCCAAGAATTAACAGGGGCTGAAAAACTGTTTTTT
clone size: NA
D gene: TRBD1
V gene: TRBV4-1
J gene: TRBJ1-4

CDR3 protein: CASSFLPGRSSGANVLTF
CDR3 DNA: TGTGCCAGCAGTTTTCTACCAGGCCGAAGCTCTGGGGCCAACGTCCTGACTTTC
clone size: few
D gene: NA
V gene: TRBV28
J gene: TRBJ2-6

CDR3 protein: CASSLEGGGSYEQYF
CDR3 DNA: TGTGCCAGCAGTTTAGAGGGGGGCGGCTCCTACGAGCAGTACTTC
clone size: NA
D gene: NA
V gene: TRBV6-5
J gene: TRBJ2-7

CDR3 protein: CASSQDLTGNYEQYF
CDR3 DNA: TGTGCCAGCAGCCAAGATTTAACAGGGAACTACGAGCAGTACTTC
clone size: many
D gene: NA
V gene: TRBV4-2
J gene: TRBJ2-7

CDR3 protein: CASRSGRGADTQYF
CDR3 DNA: TGTGCCAGCAGAAGCGGGAGAGGTGCAGATACGCAGTATTTT
clone size: NA
D gene: TRBD2
V gene: TRBV6-5
J gene: TRBJ2-3

CDR3 protein: CASSWDRGFYEQYF
CDR3 DNA: TGTGCCAGCAGTTGGGACAGGGGGTTTTACGAGCAGTACTTC
clone size: NA
D gene: TRBD1
V gene: TRBV27
J gene: TRBJ2-7

CDR3 protein: CASSHPDRQETQYF
CDR3 DNA: TGCGCCAGCAGCCACCCCGACAGGCAAGAGACCCAGTACTTC
clone size: few
D gene: NA
V gene: TRBV4-1
J gene: TRBJ2-5

CDR3 protein: CASSWDRGSEGYTF
CDR3 DNA: TGTGCCAGCTCTTGGGACAGGGGGAGTGAAGGCTACACCTTC
clone size: few
D gene: TRBD1
V gene: TRBV6-1
J gene: TRBJ1-2

CDR3 protein: CASSQKNDRAYGYTF
CDR3 DNA: TGTGCCAGCAGCCAGAAAAATGACAGGGCCTATGGCTACACCTTC
clone size: few
D gene: TRBD1
V gene: TRBV4-2
J gene: TRBJ1-2

CDR3 protein: CASSENRVSYNEQFF
CDR3 DNA: TGCGCCAGCAGTGAGAATAGGGTTTCCTACAATGAGCAGTTCTTC
clone size: NA
D gene: NA
V gene: TRBV10-2
J gene: TRBJ2-1

CDR3 protein: CASSLVTHGHPQGYTF
CDR3 DNA: TGTGCCAGCAGCTTAGTCACTCACGGACACCCGCAGGGCTACACCTTC
clone size: NA
D gene: NA
V gene: TRBV11-2
J gene: TRBJ1-2

CDR3 protein: CASSPIQGSGTEAFF
CDR3 DNA: TGTGCCAGCTCACCGATACAGGGGTCGGGCACTGAAGCTTTCTTT
clone size: many
D gene: TRBD1
V gene: TRBV18
J gene: TRBJ1-1

CDR3 protein: CASSLGFAMPQHF
CDR3 DNA: TGTGCCAGCAGTTTAGGTTTCGCAATGCCCCAGCATTTT
clone size: few
D gene: NA
V gene: TRBV28
J gene: TRBJ1-5

CDR3 protein: CASSLQGDDGYTF
CDR3 DNA: TGCGCCAGCAGCTTACAGGGTGACGATGGCTACACCTTC
clone size: NA
D gene: NA
V gene: TRBV5-1
J gene: TRBJ1-2

CDR3 protein: CATSREWRGAPKPAKNIQYF
CDR3 DNA: TGTGCCACCAGCAGAGAATGGAGGGGCGCTCCCAAGCCGGCCAAAAACATTCAGTACTTC
clone size: NA
D gene: NA
V gene: TRBV15
J gene: TRBJ2-4

CDR3 protein: CASSLGRPPYEQYF
CDR3 DNA: TGCGCCAGCAGCTTGGGAAGGCCGCCCTACGAGCAGTACTTC
clone size: NA
D gene: NA
V gene: TRBV5-1
J gene: TRBJ2-7

CDR3 protein: CSGGTNYGYTF
CDR3 DNA: TGCAGTGGTGGGACGAACTATGGCTACACCTTC
clone size: NA
D gene: NA
V gene: TRBV20-1
J gene: TRBJ1-2

CDR3 protein: CASSLVAGNYEQYF
CDR3 DNA: TGTGCCAGCAGCTTAGTGGCAGGGAACTACGAGCAGTACTTC
clone size: NA
D gene: NA
V gene: TRBV7-2
J gene: TRBJ2-7

CDR3 protein: CASSFFAYEQYF
CDR3 DNA: TGTGCCAGCAGCTTTTTTGCCTACGAGCAGTACTTC
clone size: NA
D gene: NA
V gene: TRBV7-9
J gene: TRBJ2-7

CDR3 protein: CASALAVSSYNEQFF
CDR3 DNA: TGTGCCAGCGCGTTAGCGGTTAGCTCCTACAATGAGCAGTTCTTC
clone size: few
D gene: NA
V gene: TRBV11-2
J gene: TRBJ2-1

CDR3 protein: CASSLGGGITEAFF
CDR3 DNA: TGCGCCAGCAGCTTGGGGGGAGGGATCACTGAAGCTTTCTTT
clone size: many
D gene: NA
V gene: TRBV5-1
J gene: TRBJ1-1

CDR3 protein: CAWSVSGPDTQYF
CDR3 DNA: TGTGCCTGGAGTGTATCGGGTCCAGATACGCAGTATTTT
clone size: NA
D gene: NA
V gene: TRBV30
J gene: TRBJ2-3

CDR3 protein: CASSLTNQPQHF
CDR3 DNA: TGTGCCAGCAGCTTAACTAATCAGCCCCAGCATTTT
clone size: few
D gene: NA
V gene: TRBV7-9
J gene: TRBJ1-5

CDR3 protein: CASSLGSGGVYNEQFF
CDR3 DNA: TGTGCCAGCAGCTTAGGGAGCGGGGGGGTATACAATGAGCAGTTCTTC
clone size: NA
D gene: TRBD2
V gene: TRBV7-2
J gene: TRBJ2-1

CDR3 protein: CASTIAGGGTDTQYF
CDR3 DNA: TGTGCCAGCACCATAGCGGGAGGAGGCACAGATACGCAGTATTTT
clone size: few
D gene: TRBD2
V gene: TRBV28
J gene: TRBJ2-3

CDR3 protein: CASSLTGTSGKETQYF
CDR3 DNA: TGTGCCAGCAGCTTAACGGGGACTAGCGGAAAAGAGACCCAGTACTTC
clone size: NA
D gene: TRBD2
V gene: TRBV7-8
J gene: TRBJ2-5

CDR3 protein: CASSRYRPGLAGDHTDTQYF
CDR3 DNA: TGCGCCAGCAGCCGTTATAGACCGGGACTAGCGGGGGACCACACAGATACGCAGTATTTT
clone size: NA
D gene: TRBD2
V gene: TRBV4-1
J gene: TRBJ2-3

CDR3 protein: CSVEFGTGWTGANVLTF
CDR3 DNA: TGCAGCGTTGAGTTTGGGACAGGGTGGACTGGGGCCAACGTCCTGACTTTC
clone size: once
D gene: TRBD1
V gene: TRBV29-1
J gene: TRBJ2-6